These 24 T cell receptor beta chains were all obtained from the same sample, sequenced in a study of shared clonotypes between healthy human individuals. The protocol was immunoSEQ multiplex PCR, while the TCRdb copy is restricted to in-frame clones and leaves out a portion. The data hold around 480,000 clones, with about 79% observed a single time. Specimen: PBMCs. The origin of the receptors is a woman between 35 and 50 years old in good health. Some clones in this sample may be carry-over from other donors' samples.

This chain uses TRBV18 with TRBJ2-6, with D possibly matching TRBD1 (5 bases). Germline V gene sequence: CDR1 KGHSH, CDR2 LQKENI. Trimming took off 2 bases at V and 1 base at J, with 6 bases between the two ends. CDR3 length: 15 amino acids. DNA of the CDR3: TGTGCCAGCTCACCATCAGGGTCTGGGGCCAACGTCCTGACTTTC. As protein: CASSPSGSGANVLTF.

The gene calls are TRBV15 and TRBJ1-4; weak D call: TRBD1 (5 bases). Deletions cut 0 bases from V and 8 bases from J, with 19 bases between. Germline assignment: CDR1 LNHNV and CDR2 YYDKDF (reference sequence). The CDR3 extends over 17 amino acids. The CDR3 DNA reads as TGTGCCACCAGCAGAGAAAGTTTGGGGGGGAGAGACGAAAAACTGTTTTTT. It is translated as CATSRESLGGRDEKLFF.

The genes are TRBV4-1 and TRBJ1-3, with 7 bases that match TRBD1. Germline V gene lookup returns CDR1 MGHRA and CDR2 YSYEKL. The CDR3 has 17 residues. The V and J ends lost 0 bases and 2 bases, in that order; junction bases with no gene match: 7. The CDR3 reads CASSQEGPDRAGNTIYF. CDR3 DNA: TGCGCCAGCAGCCAAGAAGGCCCAGACAGGGCTGGAAACACCATATATTTT.

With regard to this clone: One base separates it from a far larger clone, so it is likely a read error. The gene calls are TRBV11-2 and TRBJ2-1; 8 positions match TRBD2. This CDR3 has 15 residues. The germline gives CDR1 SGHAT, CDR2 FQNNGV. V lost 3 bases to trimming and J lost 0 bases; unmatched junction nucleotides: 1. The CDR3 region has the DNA TGTGCCAGCAGCTTTAGCGGGACCTCCTACAATGAGCAGTTCTTC. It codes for CASSFSGTSYNEQFF.

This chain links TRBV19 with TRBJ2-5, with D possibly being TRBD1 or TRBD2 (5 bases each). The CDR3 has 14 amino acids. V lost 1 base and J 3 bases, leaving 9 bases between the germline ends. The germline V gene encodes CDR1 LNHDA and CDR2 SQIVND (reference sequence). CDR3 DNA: TGTGCCAGTAGTATAGGGGGACGAGAAGAGACCCAGTACTTC. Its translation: CASSIGGREETQYF.

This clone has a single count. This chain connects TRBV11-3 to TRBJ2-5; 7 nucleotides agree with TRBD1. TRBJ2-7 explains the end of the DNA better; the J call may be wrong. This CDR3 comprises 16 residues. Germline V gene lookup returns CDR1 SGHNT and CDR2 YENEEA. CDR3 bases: TGTGCCAGCAGCTTAGATGGGGGACAGACCTCCTACGAGCAGTACTTC. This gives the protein CASSLDGGQTSYEQYF.

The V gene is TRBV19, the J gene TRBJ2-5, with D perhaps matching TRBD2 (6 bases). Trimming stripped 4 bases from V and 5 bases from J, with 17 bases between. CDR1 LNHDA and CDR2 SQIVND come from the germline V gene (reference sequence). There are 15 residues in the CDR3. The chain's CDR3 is CASSTPRLGAETQYF. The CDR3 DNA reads TGTGCCAGTAGTACCCCCCGACTAGGGGCGGAGACCCAGTACTTC.

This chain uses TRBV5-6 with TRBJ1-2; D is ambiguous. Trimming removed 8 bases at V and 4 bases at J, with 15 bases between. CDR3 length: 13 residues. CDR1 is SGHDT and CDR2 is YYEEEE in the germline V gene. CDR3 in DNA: TGTGCCAGAGGGTATCCTTCGGTCTATGGCTACACCTTC. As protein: CARGYPSVYGYTF.

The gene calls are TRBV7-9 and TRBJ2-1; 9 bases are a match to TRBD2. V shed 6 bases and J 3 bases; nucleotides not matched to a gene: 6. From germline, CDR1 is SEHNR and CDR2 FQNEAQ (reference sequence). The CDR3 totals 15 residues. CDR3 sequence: CASSPLSGSYNEQFF. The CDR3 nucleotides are TGTGCCAGCAGTCCCCTTAGCGGGAGCTACAATGAGCAGTTCTTC.

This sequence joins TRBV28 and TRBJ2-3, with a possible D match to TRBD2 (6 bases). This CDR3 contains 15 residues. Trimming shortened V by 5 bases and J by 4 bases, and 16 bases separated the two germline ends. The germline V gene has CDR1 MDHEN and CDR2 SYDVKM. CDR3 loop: CASSRSGRRADTQYF. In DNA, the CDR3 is TGTGCCAGCAGTCGTAGCGGCAGAAGAGCAGATACGCAGTATTTT.

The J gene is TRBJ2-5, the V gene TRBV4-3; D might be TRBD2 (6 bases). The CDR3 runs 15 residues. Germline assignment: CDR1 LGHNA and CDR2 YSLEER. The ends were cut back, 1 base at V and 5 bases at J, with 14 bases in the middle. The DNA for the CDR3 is TGCGCCAGCAGCCAAGGTCCGGGAGAGGGGGAGACCCAGTACTTC. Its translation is CASSQGPGEGETQYF.

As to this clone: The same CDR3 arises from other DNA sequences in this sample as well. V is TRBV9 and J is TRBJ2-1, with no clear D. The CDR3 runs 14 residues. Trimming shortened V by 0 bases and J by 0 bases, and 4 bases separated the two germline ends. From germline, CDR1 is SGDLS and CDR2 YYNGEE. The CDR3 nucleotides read TGTGCCAGCAGCGTAGCGGGCTCCTACAATGAGCAGTTCTTC. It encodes CASSVAGSYNEQFF.

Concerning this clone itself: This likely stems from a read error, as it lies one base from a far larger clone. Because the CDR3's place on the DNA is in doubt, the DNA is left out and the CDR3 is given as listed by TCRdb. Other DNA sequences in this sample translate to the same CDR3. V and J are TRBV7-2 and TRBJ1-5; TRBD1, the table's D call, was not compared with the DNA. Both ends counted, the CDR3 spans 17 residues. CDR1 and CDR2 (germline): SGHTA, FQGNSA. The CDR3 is CASSLVAGGSSNQPQHF.

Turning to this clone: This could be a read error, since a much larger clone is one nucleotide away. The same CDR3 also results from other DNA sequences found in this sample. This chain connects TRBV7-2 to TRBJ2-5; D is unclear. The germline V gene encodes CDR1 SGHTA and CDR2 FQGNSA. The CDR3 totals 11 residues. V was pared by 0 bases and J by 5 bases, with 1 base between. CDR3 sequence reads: CASSLAETQYF. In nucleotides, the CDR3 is TGTGCCAGCAGCTTAGCGGAGACCCAGTACTTC. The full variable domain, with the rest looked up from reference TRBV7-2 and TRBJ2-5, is GAGVSQSPSNKVTEKGKDVELRCDPISGHTALYWYRQSLGQGLEFLIYFQGNSAPDKSGLPSDRFSAERTGGSVSTLTIQRTQQEDSAVYLCASSLAETQYFGPGTRLLVL.

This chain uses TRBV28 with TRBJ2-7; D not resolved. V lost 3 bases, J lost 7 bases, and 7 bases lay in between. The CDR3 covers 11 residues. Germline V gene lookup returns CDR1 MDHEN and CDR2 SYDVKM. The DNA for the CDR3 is TGTGCCAGCAGTTTTTCGTGGGAGCAGTACTTC. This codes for CASSFSWEQYF.

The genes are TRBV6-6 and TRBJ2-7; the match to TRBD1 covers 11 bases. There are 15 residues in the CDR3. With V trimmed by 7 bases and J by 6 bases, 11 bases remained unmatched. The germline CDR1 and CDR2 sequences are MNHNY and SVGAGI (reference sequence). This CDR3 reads CASTYRDRGFTEQYF. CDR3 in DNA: TGTGCCAGCACCTACCGGGACAGGGGGTTTACCGAGCAGTACTTC.

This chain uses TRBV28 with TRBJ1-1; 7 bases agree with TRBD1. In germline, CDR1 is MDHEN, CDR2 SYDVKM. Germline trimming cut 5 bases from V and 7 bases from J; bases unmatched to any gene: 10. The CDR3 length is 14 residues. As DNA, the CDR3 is TGTGCCAGCAGTCCTCCCCGATGGGACAGTGAAGCTTTCTTT. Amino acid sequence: CASSPPRWDSEAFF.

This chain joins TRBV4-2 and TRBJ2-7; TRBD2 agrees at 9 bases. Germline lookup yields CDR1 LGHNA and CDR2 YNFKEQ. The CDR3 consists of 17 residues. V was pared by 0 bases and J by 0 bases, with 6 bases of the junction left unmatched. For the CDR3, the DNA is TGTGCCAGCAGCCAAGAGCTCCTAGCGGGGCGCTCCTACGAGCAGTACTTC. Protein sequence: CASSQELLAGRSYEQYF.

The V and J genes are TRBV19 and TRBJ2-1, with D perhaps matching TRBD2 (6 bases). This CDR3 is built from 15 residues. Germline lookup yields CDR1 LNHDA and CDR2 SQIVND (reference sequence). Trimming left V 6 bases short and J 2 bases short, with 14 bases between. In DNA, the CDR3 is TGTGCCAGTAGCCAACTAGCCGGAACCTACAATGAGCAGTTCTTC. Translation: CASSQLAGTYNEQFF. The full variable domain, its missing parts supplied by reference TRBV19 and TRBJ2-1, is DGGITQSPKYLFRKEGQNVTLSCEQNLNHDAMYWYRQDPGQGLRLIYYSQIVNDFQKGDIAEGYSVSREKKESFPLTVTSAQKNPTAFYLCASSQLAGTYNEQFFGPGTRLTVL.

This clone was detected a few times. The CDR3 reads CAWTPDYNEQFF. CDR3 DNA sequence: TGTGCCTGGACTCCAGACTACAATGAGCAGTTCTTC. The chain joins TRBV30 to TRBJ2-1; D is ambiguous. This CDR3 spans 12 amino acids. Germline V CDR1 and CDR2: GTSNPN, SVGIG (reference sequence). Trimming pared 4 bases from V and 3 bases from J, leaving 7 bases between.

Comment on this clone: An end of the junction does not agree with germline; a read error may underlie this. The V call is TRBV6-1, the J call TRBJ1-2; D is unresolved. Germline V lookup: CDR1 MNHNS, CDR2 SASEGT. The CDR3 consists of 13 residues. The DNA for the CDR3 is TGTGCCATCAGTATGGACCGCGACTATGGCTACACCTTC. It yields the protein CAISMDRDYGYTF.

CDR3 DNA sequence: TGTGCCACCAGCAGAGTCTGGGACCCGGGAATGGAGACCCAGTACTTC. It yields the protein CATSRVWDPGMETQYF. The gene calls are TRBV15 and TRBJ2-5, with D perhaps assigned TRBD1 or TRBD2 (5 bases each). V lost 1 base to trimming and J lost 5 bases, with 17 bases between them. The germline CDR1 and CDR2 sequences are LNHNV and YYDKDF (reference sequence). The CDR3 is made up of 16 amino acids.

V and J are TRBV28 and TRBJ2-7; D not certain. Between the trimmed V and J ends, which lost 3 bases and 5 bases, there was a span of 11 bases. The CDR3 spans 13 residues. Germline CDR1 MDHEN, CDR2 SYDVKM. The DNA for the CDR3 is TGTGCCAGCAGTTTCCCCAGCCGAAACGAGCAGTACTTC. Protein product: CASSFPSRNEQYF.

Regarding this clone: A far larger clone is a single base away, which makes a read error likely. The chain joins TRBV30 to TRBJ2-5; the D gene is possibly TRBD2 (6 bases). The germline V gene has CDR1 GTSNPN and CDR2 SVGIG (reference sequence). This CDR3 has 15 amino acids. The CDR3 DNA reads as TGTGCCTGGAGTCCCGGGCGGGGATTGCAAGAGACCCGGTACTTC. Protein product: CAWSPGRGLQETRYF. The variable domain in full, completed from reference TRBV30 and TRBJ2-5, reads SQTIHQWPATLVQPVGSPLSLECTVEGTSNPNLYWYRQAAGRGLQLLFYSVGIGQISSEVPQNLSASRPQDRQFILSSKKLLLSDSGFYLCAWSPGRGLQETRYFGPGTRLLVL.